Presented here are 18 T cell receptor beta chains from one specimen sequenced in a study of radiotherapy plus CTLA-4 blockade in lung cancer. Clones were read by immunoSEQ multiplex PCR, and TCRdb kept only the in-frame ones, dropping some. The sample lists some 110,000 clones; around 85% were seen once. Here the sequenced sample was peripheral blood, taken from a patient treated with radiotherapy plus ipilimumab. These receptors came from a human donor with non-small cell lung cancer that progressed on radiotherapy plus ipilimumab. Some clones in this sample may be carry-over from other donors' samples.

This clone occurred a few times. The chain combines TRBV5-4 with TRBJ1-3, with TRBD1 matching 7 bases. In germline, CDR1 is SGHNT, CDR2 YYREEE (reference sequence). This CDR3 is 16 amino acids long. V was pared by 2 bases and J by 0 bases, with 5 bases of the junction left unmatched. The CDR3 sequence: CASSFGQGGSGNTIYF. The CDR3 bases are TGTGCCAGCAGCTTCGGGCAGGGGGGCTCTGGAAACACCATATATTTT.

This sequence joins TRBV6-5 and TRBJ2-4, with D hard to call. V lost 0 bases to trimming and J lost 8 bases, with 11 bases between them. Germline CDR1 and CDR2: MNHEY and SVGAGI. The CDR3 is made up of 14 amino acids. CDR3: CASSYSSAADIQYF. The CDR3 nucleotides read TGTGCCAGCAGTTACTCGTCAGCTGCAGACATTCAGTACTTC.

This clone came up a few times. The chain carries TRBV6-5 and TRBJ1-6, with 8 bases matching TRBD1. This CDR3 is built from 13 residues. Germline CDR1 is MNHEY and CDR2 is SVGAGI. Trimming at V came to 6 bases and at J to 10 bases, leaving 5 bases not matched to a gene. The CDR3 nucleotides are TGTGCCAGCAGGGACAGGGTAGGATCACCCCTCCACTTT. It translates to CASRDRVGSPLHF.

The V and J genes are TRBV2 and TRBJ2-3; D is unclear. Germline CDR1 SNHLY, CDR2 FYNNEI. V dropped 2 bases and J dropped 4 bases, with 4 bases sitting between them. The CDR3 contains 12 residues. DNA of the CDR3: TGTGCCAGCAGTGAAAGCTCAGATACGCAGTATTTT. It yields the protein CASSESSDTQYF.

The J gene is TRBJ2-5, the V gene TRBV11-2; tentatively, D is TRBD1 (5 bases). Per the germline V gene, CDR1 is SGHAT and CDR2 is FQNNGV. The ends were cut back, 1 base at V and 5 bases at J, with 14 bases in the middle. The CDR3 spans 15 residues. The CDR3 is CASSLGGRTHETQYF. CDR3 nucleotides: TGTGCCAGCAGCTTAGGGGGCAGGACCCACGAGACCCAGTACTTC.

The J gene is TRBJ2-1, the V gene TRBV4-3; TRBD2 matches at 9 bases. Germline V CDR1 and CDR2: LGHNA, YSLEER. The trim removed 0 bases at V and 5 bases at J, leaving 8 bases unmatched. The CDR3 is made up of 17 amino acids. The CDR3 loop is CASSQDRSLAGNNEQFF. In DNA form, the CDR3 reads TGCGCCAGCAGCCAAGATCGTAGCCTAGCGGGGAACAATGAGCAGTTCTTC.

The chain carries TRBV4-2 and TRBJ2-1, with 9 bases matching TRBD1. Germline V gives CDR1 LGHNA, CDR2 YNFKEQ. This CDR3 spans 16 amino acids. V shed 4 bases, J shed 6 bases, and the junction held 10 bases outside the gene matches. CDR3 sequence (DNA): TGTGCCAGCAGCCTTAGGCCAGGGACAGGGAGCAATGAGCAGTTCTTC. Its translation is CASSLRPGTGSNEQFF.

This clone came up once. The CDR3 protein is CASSRDSSYEQYF. Here the CDR3 DNA reads TGTGCCAGCAGCCGAGACAGCTCCTACGAGCAGTACTTC. This chain uses TRBV11-3 with TRBJ2-7; D perhaps matches TRBD1 (5 bases). Trimming removed 5 bases from V and 0 bases from J, with 8 bases in between. CDR1 SGHNT and CDR2 YENEEA come from the germline V gene. The CDR3 consists of 13 residues. The variable domain in full, with the rest retrieved from reference TRBV11-3 and TRBJ2-7, is EAGVVQSPRYKIIEKKQPVAFWCNPISGHNTLYWYLQNLGQGPELLIRYENEEAVDDSQLPKDRFSAERLKGVDSTLKIQPAELGDSAVYLCASSRDSSYEQYFGPGTRLTVT.

This clone was observed once. The CDR3 spells CASSFNYQGYGYTF. The CDR3 nucleotides are TGTGCCAGCAGTTTTAACTACCAGGGATATGGCTACACCTTC. The chain is built from TRBV27 and TRBJ1-2; possibly TRBD1 for D (5 bases). The V gene's germline CDR1 is MNHEY and CDR2 SMNVEV (reference sequence). With 3 bases removed from V and 5 bases from J, the gap between germline ends came to 13 bases. This CDR3 has 14 residues.

This chain links TRBV27 with TRBJ1-5; tentative D call: TRBD1 (6 bases). CDR3 length: 15 residues. CDR1 is MNHEY and CDR2 is SMNVEV in the germline V gene (reference sequence). Trimming removed 6 bases from V and 3 bases from J, with 15 bases in between. The CDR3 is CASSPLGGFNQPQHF. CDR3 bases: TGTGCCAGCAGCCCCTTAGGGGGGTTCAATCAGCCCCAGCATTTT.

The genes are TRBV28 and TRBJ2-7; D possibly matches TRBD1 or TRBD2 (6 bases each). This CDR3 spans 16 amino acids. With 3 bases removed from V and 0 bases from J, the gap between germline ends came to 15 bases. Per germline, CDR1 MDHEN and CDR2 SYDVKM. CDR3 sequence reads: CASSFSGGRRSYEQYF. DNA of the CDR3: TGTGCCAGCAGTTTTTCCGGGGGCAGACGCTCCTACGAGCAGTACTTC. Supplemented by reference TRBV28 and TRBJ2-7, the full variable domain reads DVKVTQSSRYLVKRTGEKVFLECVQDMDHENMFWYRQDPGLGLRLIYFSYDVKMKEKGDIPEGYSVSREKKERFSLILESASTNQTSMYLCASSFSGGRRSYEQYFGPGTRLTVT.

This clone was found once. The rearrangement uses TRBV30 and TRBJ1-5, with D possibly TRBD1 on 6 matching bases. With 3 bases removed from V and 4 bases from J, the gap between germline ends came to 16 bases. The CDR3 is 15 residues long. Germline V gene data show CDR1 as GTSNPN and CDR2 as SVGIG (reference sequence). CDR3 nucleotide sequence: TGTGCCTGGAGGGGTTCCGGGACATTTAATCAGCCCCAGCATTTT. Translated, it gives CAWRGSGTFNQPQHF. Complete variable domain (other parts from reference TRBV30 and TRBJ1-5): SQTIHQWPATLVQPVGSPLSLECTVEGTSNPNLYWYRQAAGRGLQLLFYSVGIGQISSEVPQNLSASRPQDRQFILSSKKLLLSDSGFYLCAWRGSGTFNQPQHFGDGTRLSIL.

The chain recombines TRBV7-6 with TRBJ1-1; D unresolved. Between the trimmed V and J ends, which lost 2 bases and 3 bases, there was a span of 10 bases. In germline, CDR1 is SGHVS, CDR2 FNYEAQ. The CDR3 sequence is 14 residues long. In nucleotides, the CDR3 is TGTGCCAGCAGCTTATCAGTGGTTGACACTGAAGCTTTCTTT. Translating it yields CASSLSVVDTEAFF. The variable domain in full, completed from reference TRBV7-6 and TRBJ1-1, reads GAGVSQSPRYKVTKRGQDVALRCDPISGHVSLYWYRQALGQGPEFLTYFNYEAQQDKSGLPNDRFSAERPEGSISTLTIQRTEQRDSAMYRCASSLSVVDTEAFFGQGTRLTVV.

Comment on this clone: Within the sample, other DNA sequences also encode this same CDR3. The chain couples TRBV7-9 to TRBJ2-4; 10 bases are a match to TRBD1. V lost 4 bases and J lost 0; bases outside the gene matches: 3. CDR3 length: 16 residues. Germline-derived CDR1 and CDR2 are SEHNR and FQNEAQ (reference sequence). The CDR3 here is CASSSGQGVAKNIQYF. CDR3 in DNA: TGTGCCAGCAGCTCTGGACAGGGGGTAGCCAAAAACATTCAGTACTTC. The full variable domain, in which reference TRBV7-9 and TRBJ2-4 provide the parts outside the CDR3, is DTGVSQNPRHKITKRGQNVTFRCDPISEHNRLYWYRQTLGQGPEFLTYFQNEAQLEKSRLLSDRFSAERPKGSFSTLEIQRTEQGDSAMYLCASSSGQGVAKNIQYFGAGTRLSVL.

The rearrangement links TRBV5-1 to TRBJ2-3; 8 bases map to TRBD2. V was pared by 3 bases and J by 8 bases, with 8 bases of the junction left unmatched. Germline CDR1 SGHRS, CDR2 YFSETQ. The CDR3 consists of 14 residues. CDR3 sequence reads: CASSSGGFSGTQYF. For the CDR3, the DNA is TGCGCCAGCAGCTCGGGGGGGTTCAGCGGTACGCAGTATTTT.

This chain uses TRBV2 with TRBJ2-2; 10 positions match TRBD2. CDR1 is SNHLY, CDR2 FYNNEI, per germline. The V segment lost 4 bases and the J segment 5 bases; nucleotides outside the gene matches: 10. The CDR3 has 17 amino acids. The CDR3 sequence: CASSAGGTSAGTGELFF. The CDR3 coding sequence is TGTGCCAGCAGTGCTGGGGGGACTAGCGCGGGGACCGGGGAGCTGTTTTTT.

The chain couples TRBV7-9 to TRBJ2-3; the D is unclear. The CDR3 consists of 13 residues. The ends were cut back, 4 bases at V and 7 bases at J, with 12 bases in the middle. From germline, CDR1 is SEHNR and CDR2 FQNEAQ (reference sequence). CDR3 sequence reads: CASSSSGSYTQYF. The CDR3 bases are TGTGCCAGCAGCTCCTCCGGATCCTATACGCAGTATTTT.

As to this clone: One end of the junction varies from germline; a read error may be responsible. The chain links TRBV7-7 to TRBJ2-2; 8 nucleotides match TRBD1. The CDR3 has 19 residues. The germline V gene has CDR1 SSHAT and CDR2 FNYEAQ (reference sequence). CDR3 nucleotides: TGTGCTAGCAGCTTAGAGGCGTTGGACAGGGAAGGAAACACCGGGGAGCTGTTTTTT. Translated: CASSLEALDREGNTGELFF.